This TCR beta chain was obtained from a study of human T cells and chemical hapten exposure. Time point noted: pre-sensitization, week 0. As to treatment: therapeutic diphenylcyclopropenone sensitization with weekly scalp DPC. Trimming took 6 bases from V and 5 from J, leaving 11 bases between them. The germline V gene encodes CDR1 KGHSH and CDR2 LQKENI. The CDR3 is 13 residues long. This clonotype was recorded at least ten times. Its antigen is not identified. General study findings and limits: No shift was seen in TCRs above 1 in 1000 frequency with DPC sensitization.

In TCRdb, the RACE reads were re-called with MiXCR into one record per CDR3 protein. Here the sample spans approximately 80,000 distinct CDR3 sequences, about 14% being singletons. This clonotype was sampled from a woman between 45 and 60 years old with alopecia areata. Some clones in this sample may be carry-over from other donors' samples. The sample here was whole blood, taken in connection with sensitization to the hapten diphenylcyclopropenone (DPC). The chain employs TRBV18 and TRBJ1-5, with D possibly being TRBD1 (5 bases). The CDR3 nucleotides are TGTGCCAGCTCCCAGGAACAGGATCAGCCCCAGCATTTT. Translation: CASSQEQDQPQHF.